This TCR beta chain originates from a study of blood T cell repertoires in COVID-19. Study background: Samples came from the United States, Italy and Spain, spanning acute and convalescent COVID-19. Sources were T cells, B-cell-depleted T cells, or PBMCs; the material itself was cDNA or gDNA.

Trimming removed 8 bases from V and 3 bases from J; junction bases left unmatched: 9. The germline CDR1 and CDR2 sequences are SNHLY and FYNNEI. The CDR3 spans 14 residues. As originally analysed: Nucleated cell number was recorded as an estimate derived from reference gene primer amplification. Sequencing was performed with immunoSEQ multiplex PCR; in TCRdb, only in-frame clones are kept and a portion is missing. V and J calls plus clone size are reproduced from that table; the DNA served to infer D and trimming. The sample comprises 85,000 to 95,000 clones, roughly 87% of which are singletons, and less than 6.5% rests with the top ten.

Sequenced: peripheral blood. The clonotype originates from a woman older than 75 with active COVID-19. This sequence joins TRBV2 and TRBJ2-7; 8 bases fit TRBD2. The CDR3 sequence is CASRDREGDYEQYF. CDR3 coding DNA: TGTGCCAGCCGAGACCGGGAGGGTGACTACGAGCAGTACTTC.